This T cell receptor beta chain derives from a study of blood T cell repertoires in COVID-19. Study as a whole: Researchers got acute and convalescent COVID-19 samples from the United States, Italy and Spain. Nucleic acid was either cDNA or gDNA, and it came from T cells, B-cell-depleted T cells, or PBMCs.

Original handling: Reference gene primer amplification yielded estimated nucleated cell counts. Assay: immunoSEQ multiplex PCR; the TCRdb copy retains only in-frame clones and omits some. Clone size and V and J calls were adopted from that table, with D and trimming inferred from the DNA. This repertoire shows more than 300,000 clones, around 90% found once; its top ten account for around 3.5%. Germline V gene lookup returns CDR1 MNHEY and CDR2 SMNVEV (reference sequence). Trimming cost V 6 bases and J 5 bases; bases outside gene matches: 9. This CDR3 has 15 amino acids. The chain uses TRBV27 and TRBJ1-4, with 7 positions matching TRBD1. Source material: peripheral blood. This TCR derives from a woman aged 18-30 years who had recovered from COVID-19. The CDR3 loop is CASRPGTVNNEKLFF. As DNA, the CDR3 is TGTGCCAGCAGGCCCGGGACAGTTAACAATGAAAAACTGTTTTTT. Supplemented by reference TRBV27 and TRBJ1-4, the full variable domain reads EAQVTQNPRYLITVTGKKLTVTCSQNMNHEYMSWYRQDPGLGLRQIYYSMNVEVTDKGDVPEGYKVSRKEKRNFPLILESPSPNQTSLYFCASRPGTVNNEKLFFGSGTQLSVL.